These T cell receptor beta chains were read from a single sample in a study of blood T cell repertoires in COVID-19. Repertoires were generated with immunoSEQ multiplex PCR, while TCRdb's copy carries only in-frame clones and drops some. The sample includes about half a million clones, roughly 88% of them seen just once. Source material: peripheral blood. These receptors all come from a human donor in a cohort sampled during active COVID-19. Each CDR3 is given with its conserved first and last residue. The D gene is left open where the match is weak. Some rows have no size entry. The others give once, few or many, or a class for an expanded clone.

J gene	D gene	V gene	clone size	CDR3 DNA	CDR3 protein
TRBJ2-2	-	TRBV7-8	-	TGTGCCAGCAGCCCTCGGGAGTGGGGGAACACCGGGGAGCTGTTTTTT	CASSPREWGNTGELFF
TRBJ2-5	-	TRBV5-1	-	TGCGCCAGCAGCTTTCAGGTGTGGGAGACCCAGTACTTC	CASSFQVWETQYF
TRBJ2-7	-	TRBV30	-	TGTGCCTGGAGTGATATTACCGGCGAGGTCTACGAGCAGTACTTC	CAWSDITGEVYEQYF
TRBJ1-4	-	TRBV19	-	TGTGCCAGTAGTTCCTGGACACTGTCCGATGAAAAACTGTTTTTT	CASSSWTLSDEKLFF
TRBJ2-3	-	TRBV4-2	-	TGTGCCAGCAGCCCAGAAGCGGGCTACACAGATACGCAGTATTTT	CASSPEAGYTDTQYF
TRBJ2-6	-	TRBV7-3	-	TGTGCCAGCAGCTCCAAGTTAGGGGCTGGGGCCAACGTCCTGACTTTC	CASSSKLGAGANVLTF
TRBJ1-2	TRBD1	TRBV5-1	-	TGCGCCAGCAGCTTGGCGGCAGGGGGCCAGGATGGCTACACCTTC	CASSLAAGGQDGYTF
TRBJ2-3	-	TRBV24-1	-	TGTGCCACCAGTGATCCCCCAGGGGGCACAGATACGCAGTATTTT	CATSDPPGGTDTQYF
TRBJ1-1	-	TRBV15	many	TGTGCCACCAGCAGGGGGCATCAGGGGATCGATGAAGCTTTCTTT	CATSRGHQGIDEAFF
TRBJ1-5	-	TRBV28	-	TGTGCCAGCAGCCCCGTCGGACAGCATAGCAATCAGCCCCAGCATTTT	CASSPVGQHSNQPQHF